The rows below give T cell receptor beta chains drawn from one sample of a study of blood T cells in healthy people across ages. TCRdb analysed the 5' RACE reads with MiXCR anew, one entry per CDR3 protein. Seen here are over 1,300,000 distinct CDR3 sequences, roughly 60% observed once, and the top ten hold about 6.7%. The material sequenced was blood. The receptors here all came from a man aged 18 to 35 in good health. Both conserved end residues are part of each CDR3. D genes are given only for firm matches. Clone size is stated in some rows and not others, as once, few, many or a class when expanded.

cdr3_length: 14; j_call: TRBJ1-5; d_call: -; clone_size: -; v_call: TRBV21-1; cdr3_aa: CASSFSASDQPQHF; cdr3_nt: TGTGCCAGCAGCTTTAGCGCCAGCGATCAGCCCCAGCATTTT
cdr3_length: 14; j_call: TRBJ2-1; d_call: -; clone_size: few; v_call: TRBV20-1; cdr3_aa: CSAPITSSYNEQFF; cdr3_nt: TGCAGTGCTCCGATTACGTCATCCTACAATGAGCAGTTCTTC
cdr3_length: 16; j_call: TRBJ1-1; d_call: -; clone_size: -; v_call: TRBV20-1; cdr3_aa: CSARLRFQGPNTEAFF; cdr3_nt: TGCAGTGCTAGACTCCGCTTTCAGGGACCGAACACTGAAGCTTTCTTT
cdr3_length: 15; j_call: TRBJ2-1; d_call: -; clone_size: -; v_call: TRBV20-1; cdr3_aa: CSAFRGPGPYNEQFF; cdr3_nt: TGCAGTGCTTTCAGAGGCCCGGGACCCTACAATGAGCAGTTCTTC
cdr3_length: 14; j_call: TRBJ2-1; d_call: TRBD2; clone_size: -; v_call: TRBV10-2; cdr3_aa: CASHYRGGPNEQFF; cdr3_nt: TGCGCCAGTCACTACCGGGGGGGCCCTAATGAGCAGTTCTTC
cdr3_length: 15; j_call: TRBJ2-1; d_call: TRBD2; clone_size: -; v_call: TRBV7-2; cdr3_aa: CASSSLAGVYNEQFF; cdr3_nt: TGTGCCAGCAGTTCCCTAGCGGGGGTGTACAATGAGCAGTTCTTC
cdr3_length: 15; j_call: TRBJ2-5; d_call: -; clone_size: -; v_call: TRBV4-2; cdr3_aa: CASSQASGTTGTQYF; cdr3_nt: TGTGCCAGCAGCCAAGCATCAGGTACGACGGGGACCCAGTACTTC
cdr3_length: 11; j_call: TRBJ1-1; d_call: TRBD1; clone_size: -; v_call: TRBV20-1; cdr3_aa: CSAGGDRGAFF; cdr3_nt: TGCAGTGCGGGAGGGGACAGGGGGGCTTTCTTT
cdr3_length: 15; j_call: TRBJ2-7; d_call: TRBD2; clone_size: -; v_call: TRBV11-2; cdr3_aa: CASSSLGLAGGEQYF; cdr3_nt: TGTGCCAGCAGCTCCTTAGGACTAGCGGGAGGTGAGCAGTACTTC
cdr3_length: 13; j_call: TRBJ2-1; d_call: -; clone_size: -; v_call: TRBV12-3/TRBV12-4; cdr3_aa: CASSWGTDNEQFF; cdr3_nt: TGTGCCAGCAGCTGGGGGACGGACAATGAGCAGTTCTTC
cdr3_length: 14; j_call: TRBJ2-5; d_call: -; clone_size: -; v_call: TRBV29-1; cdr3_aa: CSAAIGAVGETQYF; cdr3_nt: TGCAGCGCTGCTATCGGGGCGGTAGGAGAGACCCAGTACTTC
cdr3_length: 12; j_call: TRBJ2-1; d_call: -; clone_size: few; v_call: TRBV14; cdr3_aa: CASSQVGSGRFF; cdr3_nt: TGTGCCAGCAGCCAAGTCGGAAGTGGTAGGTTCTTC
cdr3_length: 13; j_call: TRBJ1-1; d_call: -; clone_size: few; v_call: TRBV27; cdr3_aa: CASSLTRGTEAFF; cdr3_nt: TGTGCCAGCAGTTTAACAAGGGGCACTGAAGCTTTCTTT
cdr3_length: 16; j_call: TRBJ1-2; d_call: TRBD1; clone_size: once; v_call: TRBV9; cdr3_aa: CASSVGTGQGAMGYTF; cdr3_nt: TGTGCCAGCAGCGTAGGGACGGGACAGGGGGCGATGGGCTACACCTTC
cdr3_length: 13; j_call: TRBJ1-1; d_call: TRBD1; clone_size: -; v_call: TRBV6-2/TRBV6-3; cdr3_aa: CASTGRDRDQAFF; cdr3_nt: TGTGCCAGCACCGGGAGGGACAGGGACCAAGCTTTCTTT
cdr3_length: 19; j_call: TRBJ2-1; d_call: TRBD2; clone_size: once; v_call: TRBV4-1; cdr3_aa: CASSQLNSAGGRMGNEQFF; cdr3_nt: TGCGCCAGCAGCCAACTCAATTCGGCGGGAGGGCGAATGGGCAATGAGCAGTTCTTC
cdr3_length: 11; j_call: TRBJ1-2; d_call: TRBD1; clone_size: -; v_call: TRBV29-1; cdr3_aa: CSAPGGDGYTF; cdr3_nt: TGCAGCGCTCCAGGGGGAGATGGCTACACCTTC
cdr3_length: 15; j_call: TRBJ2-7; d_call: -; clone_size: few; v_call: TRBV4-1; cdr3_aa: CASSQEGGGVYEQYF; cdr3_nt: TGCGCCAGCAGCCAAGAGGGGGGCGGGGTCTACGAGCAGTACTTC
cdr3_length: 15; j_call: TRBJ1-5; d_call: -; clone_size: few; v_call: TRBV7-2; cdr3_aa: CASSPIGGNNQPQHF; cdr3_nt: TGTGCCAGCAGCCCCATAGGGGGGAACAATCAGCCCCAGCATTTT
cdr3_length: 13; j_call: TRBJ1-6; d_call: -; clone_size: -; v_call: TRBV4-3; cdr3_aa: CASSQVENSPLHF; cdr3_nt: TGCGCCAGCAGCCAAGTCGAGAATTCACCCCTCCACTTT
cdr3_length: 15; j_call: TRBJ1-1; d_call: -; clone_size: once; v_call: TRBV6-2/TRBV6-3; cdr3_aa: CASSYSEGMRAEAFF; cdr3_nt: TGTGCCAGCAGTTACTCTGAGGGGATGAGGGCTGAAGCTTTCTTT
cdr3_length: 13; j_call: TRBJ2-7; d_call: -; clone_size: -; v_call: TRBV24-1; cdr3_aa: CATSTGDSYEQYF; cdr3_nt: TGTGCCACTTCGACAGGTGATTCCTACGAGCAGTACTTC
cdr3_length: 13; j_call: TRBJ2-7; d_call: -; clone_size: few; v_call: TRBV20-1; cdr3_aa: CSARSRGTYEQYF; cdr3_nt: TGCAGTGCTAGATCCAGGGGTACCTACGAGCAGTACTTC
cdr3_length: 12; j_call: TRBJ2-7; d_call: TRBD1; clone_size: few; v_call: TRBV29-1; cdr3_aa: CSVRDSTYEQYF; cdr3_nt: TGCAGCGTTCGGGACAGTACCTACGAGCAGTACTTC
cdr3_length: 13; j_call: TRBJ1-6; d_call: -; clone_size: -; v_call: TRBV6-5; cdr3_aa: CASSQLGNSPLHF; cdr3_nt: TGTGCCAGCAGTCAACTTGGCAATTCACCCCTCCACTTT
cdr3_length: 15; j_call: TRBJ2-5; d_call: -; clone_size: once; v_call: TRBV20-1; cdr3_aa: CSAESGPITGETQYF; cdr3_nt: TGCAGTGCAGAATCCGGGCCCATCACGGGAGAGACCCAGTACTTC
cdr3_length: 15; j_call: TRBJ1-5; d_call: TRBD1; clone_size: once; v_call: TRBV6-6; cdr3_aa: CASSWDRAWNQPQHF; cdr3_nt: TGTGCCAGCAGTTGGGACAGGGCGTGGAATCAGCCCCAGCATTTT
cdr3_length: 13; j_call: TRBJ2-7; d_call: TRBD1; clone_size: few; v_call: TRBV29-1; cdr3_aa: CSVRTGYTYEQYF; cdr3_nt: TGCAGCGTTCGGACAGGATATACCTACGAGCAGTACTTC
cdr3_length: 13; j_call: TRBJ2-1; d_call: -; clone_size: few; v_call: TRBV4-1; cdr3_aa: CASSPLTSPRQFF; cdr3_nt: TGCGCCAGCAGCCCGTTAACTAGCCCAAGGCAGTTCTTC
cdr3_length: 13; j_call: TRBJ2-2; d_call: -; clone_size: -; v_call: TRBV25-1; cdr3_aa: CASSGQGFGELFF; cdr3_nt: TGTGCCAGCAGTGGCCAGGGATTCGGGGAGCTGTTTTTT
cdr3_length: 16; j_call: TRBJ2-3; d_call: -; clone_size: -; v_call: TRBV2; cdr3_aa: CASSHKRGSSTDTQYF; cdr3_nt: TGTGCCAGCAGTCATAAAAGAGGTTCTAGCACAGATACGCAGTATTTT
cdr3_length: 14; j_call: TRBJ1-6; d_call: -; clone_size: few; v_call: TRBV21-1; cdr3_aa: CASSKAEFNSPLHF; cdr3_nt: TGTGCCAGCAGCAAAGCGGAGTTTAATTCACCCCTCCACTTT
cdr3_length: 14; j_call: TRBJ2-7; d_call: -; clone_size: once; v_call: TRBV20-1; cdr3_aa: CSASVGSKGHEQYF; cdr3_nt: TGCAGTGCCAGTGTTGGCTCGAAGGGTCACGAGCAGTACTTC
cdr3_length: 14; j_call: TRBJ2-5; d_call: -; clone_size: -; v_call: TRBV11-2; cdr3_aa: CASSVRRAYETQYF; cdr3_nt: TGTGCCAGCAGTGTCCGTAGGGCTTATGAGACCCAGTACTTC
cdr3_length: 14; j_call: TRBJ1-2; d_call: -; clone_size: -; v_call: TRBV21-1; cdr3_aa: CASSRRVFTYGYTF; cdr3_nt: TGTGCCAGCAGTCGCAGGGTCTTCACCTATGGCTACACCTTC
cdr3_length: 16; j_call: TRBJ2-1; d_call: -; clone_size: few; v_call: TRBV20-1; cdr3_aa: CSARGLVDSAYNEQFF; cdr3_nt: TGCAGTGCTAGAGGACTGGTCGACTCGGCCTACAATGAGCAGTTCTTC
cdr3_length: 17; j_call: TRBJ2-7; d_call: -; clone_size: few; v_call: TRBV6-6; cdr3_aa: CASSYSRRGYHTYEQYF; cdr3_nt: TGTGCCAGCAGTTACTCCAGACGGGGGTATCATACCTACGAGCAGTACTTC
cdr3_length: 10; j_call: TRBJ1-1; d_call: -; clone_size: few; v_call: TRBV29-1; cdr3_aa: CSVEGPEAFF; cdr3_nt: TGCAGCGTTGAAGGGCCTGAAGCTTTCTTT
cdr3_length: 16; j_call: TRBJ2-5; d_call: -; clone_size: -; v_call: TRBV7-2; cdr3_aa: CASSRVGGKVLATQYF; cdr3_nt: TGTGCCAGCAGCCGAGTGGGGGGCAAGGTCTTGGCTACCCAGTACTTC
cdr3_length: 13; j_call: TRBJ1-2; d_call: -; clone_size: -; v_call: TRBV27; cdr3_aa: CASGARTGTGYTF; cdr3_nt: TGTGCCAGCGGAGCTAGAACAGGGACTGGCTACACCTTC
cdr3_length: 16; j_call: TRBJ1-1; d_call: TRBD1; clone_size: -; v_call: TRBV10-3; cdr3_aa: CAISTDRGVMNTEAFF; cdr3_nt: TGTGCCATCAGTACAGACAGGGGAGTTATGAACACTGAAGCTTTCTTT
cdr3_length: 17; j_call: TRBJ1-4; d_call: -; clone_size: -; v_call: TRBV15; cdr3_aa: CATSRVPGETLSEKLFF; cdr3_nt: TGTGCCACCAGCAGAGTTCCGGGGGAGACACTAAGTGAAAAACTGTTTTTT
cdr3_length: 14; j_call: TRBJ2-7; d_call: -; clone_size: -; v_call: TRBV29-1; cdr3_aa: CSVFGSGSSYEQYF; cdr3_nt: TGCAGCGTTTTTGGTAGCGGCAGCTCCTACGAGCAGTACTTC
cdr3_length: 13; j_call: TRBJ1-5; d_call: -; clone_size: once; v_call: TRBV6-4; cdr3_aa: CASSDGLYQPQHF; cdr3_nt: TGTGCCAGCAGTGACGGGCTATATCAGCCCCAGCATTTT
cdr3_length: 15; j_call: TRBJ2-7; d_call: -; clone_size: -; v_call: TRBV6-6; cdr3_aa: CASSMGKVNSYEQYF; cdr3_nt: TGTGCCAGCAGTATGGGAAAGGTAAACTCCTACGAGCAGTACTTC
cdr3_length: 15; j_call: TRBJ2-5; d_call: -; clone_size: -; v_call: TRBV7-9; cdr3_aa: CASSGRTVPQETQYF; cdr3_nt: TGTGCCAGCAGCGGACGGACAGTTCCCCAAGAGACCCAGTACTTC
cdr3_length: 16; j_call: TRBJ2-2; d_call: -; clone_size: -; v_call: TRBV7-9; cdr3_aa: CASTIKGSSNTGELFF; cdr3_nt: TGTGCCAGCACCATAAAAGGCAGTTCGAACACCGGGGAGCTGTTTTTT
cdr3_length: 14; j_call: TRBJ2-7; d_call: -; clone_size: few; v_call: TRBV11-2; cdr3_aa: CASSLETKTYEQYF; cdr3_nt: TGTGCCAGCAGCTTAGAGACTAAAACCTACGAGCAGTACTTC
cdr3_length: 11; j_call: TRBJ2-3; d_call: TRBD2; clone_size: -; v_call: TRBV2; cdr3_aa: CARQTGTSKYF; cdr3_nt: TGTGCCAGGCAAACCGGGACTAGCAAGTATTTT
cdr3_length: 14; j_call: TRBJ2-2; d_call: -; clone_size: -; v_call: TRBV5-5; cdr3_aa: CASSPYKNTGELFF; cdr3_nt: TGTGCCAGCAGCCCCTACAAGAACACCGGGGAGCTGTTTTTT
cdr3_length: 16; j_call: TRBJ2-7; d_call: -; clone_size: -; v_call: TRBV5-1; cdr3_aa: CASSLGYEGPSYEQYF; cdr3_nt: TGCGCCAGCAGCTTGGGGTACGAGGGTCCCTCCTACGAGCAGTACTTC
cdr3_length: 17; j_call: TRBJ2-3; d_call: TRBD2; clone_size: -; v_call: TRBV7-9; cdr3_aa: CASSFLVLAGGPDTQYF; cdr3_nt: TGTGCCAGCAGCTTCTTAGTGCTAGCGGGGGGGCCGGATACGCAGTATTTT
cdr3_length: 14; j_call: TRBJ1-2; d_call: TRBD1; clone_size: few; v_call: TRBV5-1; cdr3_aa: CASGPGQGIDGYTF; cdr3_nt: TGCGCCAGCGGACCTGGACAGGGCATAGATGGCTACACCTTC
cdr3_length: 15; j_call: TRBJ2-5; d_call: -; clone_size: -; v_call: TRBV19; cdr3_aa: CASSARQFSYNEQYF; cdr3_nt: TGTGCCAGTAGTGCCCGACAGTTTTCTTACAATGAGCAGTACTTC
cdr3_length: 12; j_call: TRBJ2-3; d_call: -; clone_size: -; v_call: TRBV7-9; cdr3_aa: CASLEGPDTQYF; cdr3_nt: TGTGCCAGCCTTGAAGGCCCAGATACGCAGTATTTT
cdr3_length: 14; j_call: TRBJ2-1; d_call: -; clone_size: once; v_call: TRBV27; cdr3_aa: CASSFQGRNNEQFF; cdr3_nt: TGTGCCAGCAGTTTTCAGGGTCGAAACAATGAGCAGTTCTTC
cdr3_length: 17; j_call: TRBJ2-3; d_call: TRBD2; clone_size: -; v_call: TRBV5-4; cdr3_aa: CASSLKPSGRVTDTQYF; cdr3_nt: TGTGCCAGCAGCCTGAAGCCTAGCGGGAGGGTGACAGATACGCAGTATTTT